This TCR beta chain appears in the sequencing data of a study of a mutant IDH1 vaccine in newly diagnosed glioma. Study details: With temozolomide cycles, or 4-6 weeks after radiotherapy alone, vaccination was started. Earlier treatment was radiotherapy, temozolomide, or both, with most getting both.

Remarks on this clone: Its antigen is not known. Other DNA sequences from this sample encode an identical CDR3 as well.

Using immunoSEQ multiplex PCR, the repertoire was profiled, and TCRdb retains in-frame clones only, with some absent. The data show tens of thousands of clones, around 83% seen once. Time point given: week 47, end of study. The investigators gave 300 ug of mutant IDH1 20-mer peptide in each vaccine dose, together with topical imiquimod. Germline-derived CDR1 and CDR2 are KGHSH and LQKENI. V gave up 3 bases and J gave up 2 bases, with 8 bases separating them. This CDR3 region has 14 residues. This clonotype was obtained from a man aged 25-45 years with glioma. The J gene is TRBJ1-5, the V gene TRBV18; possible D gene TRBD1, 5 bases. The source was PBMCs, collected from a glioma patient whose treatment included an IDH1 peptide vaccine. The CDR3 coding sequence is TGTGCCAGCTCACCCCAGGGAGGCAATCAGCCCCAGCATTTT. Translated: CASSPQGGNQPQHF.